Here is one T cell receptor beta chain with its context. Its antigen is not known. This record belongs to a study of CD8+ T cells in alopecia areata. For the study at large: Among treated patients, oral tofacitinib was administered at 5 to 10 mg twice daily.

Treatment noted: oral pan-JAK inhibitor, 5-10 mg twice daily. The CDR3 length is 13 residues. V lost 4 bases to trimming and J lost 1 base, with 8 bases between them. Germline CDR1 reads SGHRS; CDR2 reads YFSETQ. Study-level results: Many expanded lesional clones persisted in scalp and blood during tofacitinib treatment. Scalp clonality and expanded CD8+ clones among the top 100 fell significantly with tofacitinib.

Once RNA had been extracted, it was reverse transcribed into cDNA to act as the sequencing template. TCRdb's table, derived via immunoSEQ multiplex PCR, lists solely in-frame clones and lacks some. This repertoire shows 200,000 or so clones, roughly 60% found once; its top ten account for roughly 5.8%. The source material was CD4+ T cells sorted from blood, sampled at week 24, from a patient treated with tofacitinib. This sequence originates from a human donor with alopecia areata. The chain links TRBV5-1 to TRBJ1-1; no clear D. The CDR3 DNA sequence: TGCGCCAGCAGCGTAGAGAAGAACACTGAAGCTTTCTTT. Translation gives CASSVEKNTEAFF.